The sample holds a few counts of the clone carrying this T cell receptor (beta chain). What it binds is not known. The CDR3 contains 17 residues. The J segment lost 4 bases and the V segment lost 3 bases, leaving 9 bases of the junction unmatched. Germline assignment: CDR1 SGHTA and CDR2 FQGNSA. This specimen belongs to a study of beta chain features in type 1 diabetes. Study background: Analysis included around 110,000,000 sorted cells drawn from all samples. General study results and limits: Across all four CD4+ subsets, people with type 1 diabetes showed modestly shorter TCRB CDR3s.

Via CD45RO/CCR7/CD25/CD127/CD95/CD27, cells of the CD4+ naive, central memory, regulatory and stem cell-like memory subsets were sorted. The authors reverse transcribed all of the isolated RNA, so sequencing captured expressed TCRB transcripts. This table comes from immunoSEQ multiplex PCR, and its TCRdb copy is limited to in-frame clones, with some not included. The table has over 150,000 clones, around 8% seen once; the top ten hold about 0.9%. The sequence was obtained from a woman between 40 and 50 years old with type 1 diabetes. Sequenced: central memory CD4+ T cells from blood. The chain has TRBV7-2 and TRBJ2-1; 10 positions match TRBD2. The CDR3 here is CASSFQAGGQGYNEQFF. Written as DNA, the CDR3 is TGTGCCAGCAGCTTTCAAGCGGGAGGGCAGGGGTACAATGAGCAGTTCTTC.